This T cell receptor (beta chain) was captured in a study of blood T cell repertoires in COVID-19. Looking at the study overall: Specimens from acute and convalescent COVID-19 originated in the United States, Italy and Spain.

In the study's own analysis: Amplification from reference gene primers served as the basis for estimated nucleated cell counts. Assay: immunoSEQ multiplex PCR; the TCRdb copy retains only in-frame clones and omits some. That table furnishes V, J and clone size, whereas the DNA furnished D and trimming. The sample records fewer than 120,000 clones, around 68% being singletons. This clonotype originated in a woman in her sixties or seventies with acute or convalescent COVID-19. Sequencing used peripheral blood.

The CDR3 loop is CAIKPTGGNQETQYF. In DNA form, the CDR3 reads TGTGCCATCAAACCGACAGGGGGAAACCAAGAGACCCAGTACTTC. The chain joins TRBV10-3 to TRBJ2-5; 9 bases align to TRBD1. V was clipped by 7 bases and J by 0 bases; unmatched bases: 6. This CDR3 spans 15 amino acids. The germline CDR1 and CDR2 sequences are ENHRY and SYGVKD.